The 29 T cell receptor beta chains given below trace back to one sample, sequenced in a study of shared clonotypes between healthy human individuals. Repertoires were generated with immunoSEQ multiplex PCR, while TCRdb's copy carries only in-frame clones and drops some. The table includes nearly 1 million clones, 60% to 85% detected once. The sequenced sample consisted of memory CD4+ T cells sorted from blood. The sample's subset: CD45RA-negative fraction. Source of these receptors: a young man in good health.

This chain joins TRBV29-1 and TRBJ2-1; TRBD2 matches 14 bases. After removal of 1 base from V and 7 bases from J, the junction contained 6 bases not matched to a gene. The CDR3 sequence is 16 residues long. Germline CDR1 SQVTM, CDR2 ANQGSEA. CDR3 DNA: TGCAGCGTTGAAGGCAGACTAGCGGGGGGGCCTAATGAGCAGTTCTTC. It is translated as CSVEGRLAGGPNEQFF.

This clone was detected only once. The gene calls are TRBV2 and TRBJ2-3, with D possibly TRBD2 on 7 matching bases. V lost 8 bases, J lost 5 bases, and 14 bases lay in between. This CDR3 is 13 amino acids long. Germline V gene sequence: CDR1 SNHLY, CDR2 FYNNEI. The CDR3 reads CASLSGGRDTQYF. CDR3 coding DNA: TGTGCCAGCCTCTCGGGGGGCAGAGATACGCAGTATTTT. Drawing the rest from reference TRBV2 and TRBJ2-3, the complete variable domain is EPEVTQTPSHQVTQMGQEVILRCVPISNHLYFYWYRQILGQKVEFLVSFYNNEISEKSEIFDDQFSVERPDGSNFTLKIRSTKLEDSAMYFCASLSGGRDTQYFGPGTRLTVL.

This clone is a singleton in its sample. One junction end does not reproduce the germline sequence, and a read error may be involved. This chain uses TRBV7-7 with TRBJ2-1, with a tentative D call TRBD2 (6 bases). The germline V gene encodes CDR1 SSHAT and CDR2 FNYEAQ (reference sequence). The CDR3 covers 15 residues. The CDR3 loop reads CASSLDGSPYNEQFF. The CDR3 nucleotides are TGTGCTAGCAGCTTAGACGGGAGTCCCTACAATGAGCAGTTCTTC.

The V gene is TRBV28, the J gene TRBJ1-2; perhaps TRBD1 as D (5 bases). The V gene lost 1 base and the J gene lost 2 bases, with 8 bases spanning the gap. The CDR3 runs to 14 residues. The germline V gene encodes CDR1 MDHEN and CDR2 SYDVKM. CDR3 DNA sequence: TGTGCCAGCAGTTTATCGGGACGGAACTATGGCTACACCTTC. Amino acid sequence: CASSLSGRNYGYTF.

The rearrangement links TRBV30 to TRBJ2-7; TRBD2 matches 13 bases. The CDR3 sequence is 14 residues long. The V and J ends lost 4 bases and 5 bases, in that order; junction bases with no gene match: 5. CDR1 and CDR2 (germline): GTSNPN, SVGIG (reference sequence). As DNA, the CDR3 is TGTGCCTGGATAAGACTAGCGGGAGGTAACGAGCAGTACTTC. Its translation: CAWIRLAGGNEQYF.

The CDR3, as DNA: TGCGCCAGCACACCAAGACTCACGAACACCGGGGAGCTGTTTTTT. This gives the protein CASTPRLTNTGELFF. The genes are TRBV10-2 and TRBJ2-2; D is ambiguous. The CDR3 contains 15 residues. The germline V gene has CDR1 WSHSY and CDR2 SAAADI. Deletions cut 7 bases from V and 0 bases from J, with 12 bases between.

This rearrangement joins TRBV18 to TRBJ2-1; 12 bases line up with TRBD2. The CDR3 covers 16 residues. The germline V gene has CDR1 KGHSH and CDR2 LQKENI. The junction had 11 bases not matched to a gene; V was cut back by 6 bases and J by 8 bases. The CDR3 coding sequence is TGTGCCAGCTCTCCTCTAGCGGGGGGGCCGGACCATGAGCAGTTCTTC. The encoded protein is CASSPLAGGPDHEQFF. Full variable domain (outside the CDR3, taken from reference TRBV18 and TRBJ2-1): NAGVMQNPRHLVRRRGQEARLRCSPMKGHSHVYWYRQLPEEGLKFMVYLQKENIIDESGMPKERFSAEFPKEGPSILRIQQVVRGDSAAYFCASSPLAGGPDHEQFFGPGTRLTVL.

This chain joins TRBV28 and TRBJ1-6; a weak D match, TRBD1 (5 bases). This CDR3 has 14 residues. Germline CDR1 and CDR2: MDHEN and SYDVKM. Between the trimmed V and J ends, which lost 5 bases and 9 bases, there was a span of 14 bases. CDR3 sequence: CASSGGSLGSPLHF. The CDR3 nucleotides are TGTGCCAGCAGTGGGGGGTCGTTAGGTTCACCCCTCCACTTT.

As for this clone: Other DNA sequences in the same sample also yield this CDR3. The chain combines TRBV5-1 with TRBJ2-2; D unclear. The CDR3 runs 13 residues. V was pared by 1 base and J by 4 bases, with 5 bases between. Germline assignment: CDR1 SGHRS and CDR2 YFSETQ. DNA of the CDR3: TGCGCCAGCAGCTTGAGCCTCACCGGGGAGCTGTTTTTT. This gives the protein CASSLSLTGELFF.

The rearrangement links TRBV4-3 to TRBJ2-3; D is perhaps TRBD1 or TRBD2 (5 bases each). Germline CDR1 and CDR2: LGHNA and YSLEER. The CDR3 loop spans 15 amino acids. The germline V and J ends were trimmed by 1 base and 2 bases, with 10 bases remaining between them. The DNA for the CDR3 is TGCGCCAGCAGCCAAGCCACGGGGCCCACAGATACGCAGTATTTT. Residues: CASSQATGPTDTQYF.

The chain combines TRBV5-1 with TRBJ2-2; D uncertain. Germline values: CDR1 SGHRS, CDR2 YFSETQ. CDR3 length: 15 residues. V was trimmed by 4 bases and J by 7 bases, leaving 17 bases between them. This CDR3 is CASSSRTSENGELFF. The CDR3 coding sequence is TGCGCCAGCAGCAGCCGAACGTCGGAAAACGGGGAGCTGTTTTTT. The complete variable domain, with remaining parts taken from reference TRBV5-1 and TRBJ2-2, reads KAGVTQTPRYLIKTRGQQVTLSCSPISGHRSVSWYQQTPGQGLQFLFEYFSETQRNKGNFPGRFSGRQFSNSRSEMNVSTLELGDSALYLCASSSRTSENGELFFGEGSRLTVL.

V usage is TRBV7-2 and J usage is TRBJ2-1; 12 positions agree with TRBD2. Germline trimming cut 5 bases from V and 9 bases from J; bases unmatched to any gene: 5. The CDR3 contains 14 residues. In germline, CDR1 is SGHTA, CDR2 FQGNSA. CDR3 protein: CASSRRLAGAEQFF. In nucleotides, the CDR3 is TGTGCCAGCAGCCGGCGACTAGCGGGAGCTGAGCAGTTCTTC.

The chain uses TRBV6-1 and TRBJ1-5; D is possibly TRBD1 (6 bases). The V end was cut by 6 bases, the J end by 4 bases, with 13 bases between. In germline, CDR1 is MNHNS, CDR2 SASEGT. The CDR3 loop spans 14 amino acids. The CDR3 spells CASRNDRINQPQHF. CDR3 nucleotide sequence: TGTGCCAGCAGGAACGACAGGATAAATCAGCCCCAGCATTTT.

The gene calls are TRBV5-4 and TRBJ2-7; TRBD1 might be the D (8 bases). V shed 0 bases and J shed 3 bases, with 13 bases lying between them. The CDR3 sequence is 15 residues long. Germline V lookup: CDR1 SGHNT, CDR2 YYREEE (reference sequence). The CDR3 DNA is TGTGCCAGCAGCTTGGTAACAGGGGGGGGCTACGAGCAGTACTTC. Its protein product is CASSLVTGGGYEQYF. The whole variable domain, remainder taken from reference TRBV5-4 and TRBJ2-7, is ETGVTQSPTHLIKTRGQQVTLRCSSQSGHNTVSWYQQALGQGPQFIFQYYREEENGRGNFPPRFSGLQFPNYSSELNVNALELDDSALYLCASSLVTGGGYEQYFGPGTRLTVT.

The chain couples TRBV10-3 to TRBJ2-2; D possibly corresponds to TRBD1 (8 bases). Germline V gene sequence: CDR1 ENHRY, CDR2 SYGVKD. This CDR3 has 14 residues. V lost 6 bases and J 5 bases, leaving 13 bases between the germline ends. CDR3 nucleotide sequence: TGTGCCATCAGGGACAGGGAGGGGACCGGGGAGCTGTTTTTT. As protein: CAIRDREGTGELFF.

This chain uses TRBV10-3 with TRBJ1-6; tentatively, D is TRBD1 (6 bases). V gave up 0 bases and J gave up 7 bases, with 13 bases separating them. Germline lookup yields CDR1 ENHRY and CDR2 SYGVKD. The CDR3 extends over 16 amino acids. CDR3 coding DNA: TGTGCCATCAGTGAGTCCAGGGGCGCGGGGAATTCACCCCTCCACTTT. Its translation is CAISESRGAGNSPLHF.

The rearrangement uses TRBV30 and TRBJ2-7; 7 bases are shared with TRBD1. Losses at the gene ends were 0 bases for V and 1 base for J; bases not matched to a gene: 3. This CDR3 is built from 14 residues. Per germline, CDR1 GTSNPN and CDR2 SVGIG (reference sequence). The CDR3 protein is CAWSVGGYSYEQYF. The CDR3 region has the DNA TGTGCCTGGAGTGTAGGGGGCTATTCCTACGAGCAGTACTTC. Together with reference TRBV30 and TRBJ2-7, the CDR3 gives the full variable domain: SQTIHQWPATLVQPVGSPLSLECTVEGTSNPNLYWYRQAAGRGLQLLFYSVGIGQISSEVPQNLSASRPQDRQFILSSKKLLLSDSGFYLCAWSVGGYSYEQYFGPGTRLTVT.

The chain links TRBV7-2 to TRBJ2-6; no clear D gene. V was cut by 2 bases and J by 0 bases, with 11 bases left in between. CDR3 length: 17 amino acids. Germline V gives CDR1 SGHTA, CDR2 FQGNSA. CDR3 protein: CASSLSVASSGANVLTF. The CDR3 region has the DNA TGTGCCAGCAGCTTATCCGTAGCCAGCTCTGGGGCCAACGTCCTGACTTTC.

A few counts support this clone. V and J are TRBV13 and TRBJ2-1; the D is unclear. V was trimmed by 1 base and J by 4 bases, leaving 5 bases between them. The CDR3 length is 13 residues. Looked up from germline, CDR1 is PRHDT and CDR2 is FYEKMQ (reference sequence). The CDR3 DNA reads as TGTGCCAGCAGCTTAGAAAGATACAATGAGCAGTTCTTC. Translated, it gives CASSLERYNEQFF.

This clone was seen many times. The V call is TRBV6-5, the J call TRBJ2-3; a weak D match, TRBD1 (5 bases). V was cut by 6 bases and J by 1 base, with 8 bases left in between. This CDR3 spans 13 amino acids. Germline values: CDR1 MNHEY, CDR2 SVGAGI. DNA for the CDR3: TGTGCCAGCAGCCAGACAGGCACAGATACGCAGTATTTT. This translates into CASSQTGTDTQYF.

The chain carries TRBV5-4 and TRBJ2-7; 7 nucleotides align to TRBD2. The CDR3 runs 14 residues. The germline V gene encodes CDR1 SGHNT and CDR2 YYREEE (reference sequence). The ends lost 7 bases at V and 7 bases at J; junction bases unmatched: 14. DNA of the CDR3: TGTGCCAGCGGCTCCGGGACGTCGGGACTAGAGCAGTACTTC. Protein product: CASGSGTSGLEQYF.

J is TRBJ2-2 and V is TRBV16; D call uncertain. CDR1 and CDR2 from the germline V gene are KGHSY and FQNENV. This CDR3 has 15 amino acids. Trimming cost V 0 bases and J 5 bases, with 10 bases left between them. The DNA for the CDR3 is TGTGCCAGCAGCCAATCGGGCCTTGGGACCGGGGAGCTGTTTTTT. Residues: CASSQSGLGTGELFF.

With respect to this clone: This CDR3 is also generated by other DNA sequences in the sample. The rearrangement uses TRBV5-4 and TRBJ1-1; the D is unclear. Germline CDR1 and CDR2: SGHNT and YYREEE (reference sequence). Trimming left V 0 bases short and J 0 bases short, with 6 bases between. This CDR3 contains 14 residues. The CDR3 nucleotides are TGTGCCAGCAGCTTGGTAGGGATGAACACTGAAGCTTTCTTT. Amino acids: CASSLVGMNTEAFF.

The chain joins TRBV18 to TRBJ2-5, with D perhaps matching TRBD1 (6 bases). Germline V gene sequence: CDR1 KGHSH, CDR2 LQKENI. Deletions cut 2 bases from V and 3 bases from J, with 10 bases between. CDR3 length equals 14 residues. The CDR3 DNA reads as TGTGCCAGCTCACCAGGACAGTTAAAAGAGACCCAGTACTTC. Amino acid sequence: CASSPGQLKETQYF.

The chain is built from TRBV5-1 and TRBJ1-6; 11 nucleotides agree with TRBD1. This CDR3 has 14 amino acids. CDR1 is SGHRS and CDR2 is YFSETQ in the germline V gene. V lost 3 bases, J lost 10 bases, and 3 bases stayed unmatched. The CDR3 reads CASSSGQGESPLHF. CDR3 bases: TGCGCCAGCAGCTCGGGACAGGGGGAATCACCCCTCCACTTT.

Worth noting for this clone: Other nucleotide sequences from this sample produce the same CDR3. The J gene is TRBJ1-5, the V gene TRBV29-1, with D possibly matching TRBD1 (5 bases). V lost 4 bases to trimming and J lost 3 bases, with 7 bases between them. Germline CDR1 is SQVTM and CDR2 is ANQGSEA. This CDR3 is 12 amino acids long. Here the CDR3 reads CSVGGFNQPQHF. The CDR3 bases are TGCAGCGTTGGGGGGTTCAATCAGCCCCAGCATTTT.

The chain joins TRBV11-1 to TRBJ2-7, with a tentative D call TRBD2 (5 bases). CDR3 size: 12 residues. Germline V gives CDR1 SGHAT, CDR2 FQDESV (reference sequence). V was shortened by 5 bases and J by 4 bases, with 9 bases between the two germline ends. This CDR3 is CASSPDWYEQYF. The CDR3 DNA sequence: TGTGCCAGCAGCCCGGACTGGTACGAGCAGTACTTC. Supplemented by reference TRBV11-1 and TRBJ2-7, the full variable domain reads EAEVAQSPRYKITEKSQAVAFWCDPISGHATLYWYRQILGQGPELLVQFQDESVVDDSQLPKDRFSAERLKGVDSTLKIQPAELGDSAMYLCASSPDWYEQYFGPGTRLTVT.

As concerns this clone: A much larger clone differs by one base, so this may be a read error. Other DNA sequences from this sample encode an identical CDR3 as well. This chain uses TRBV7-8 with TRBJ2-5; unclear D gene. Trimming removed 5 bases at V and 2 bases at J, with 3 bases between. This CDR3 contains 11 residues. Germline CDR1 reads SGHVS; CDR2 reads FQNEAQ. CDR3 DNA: TGTGCCAGCAGCCTTCAAGAGACCCAGTACTTC. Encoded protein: CASSLQETQYF.

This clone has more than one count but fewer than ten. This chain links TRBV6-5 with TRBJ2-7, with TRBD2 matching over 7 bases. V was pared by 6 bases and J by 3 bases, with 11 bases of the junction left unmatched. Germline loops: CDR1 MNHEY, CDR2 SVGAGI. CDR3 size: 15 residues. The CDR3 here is CASRRKREPNYEQYF. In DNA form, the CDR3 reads TGTGCCAGCAGAAGAAAGCGGGAACCAAACTACGAGCAGTACTTC.